Sequencing of this TCR beta chain was carried out in a study of human T cells and chemical hapten exposure. Overall study: The scalp of each patient received a weekly diphenylcyclopropenone dose for the full approximately 22-week study. TCR yields per sample varied, mainly owing to small pooled library volume differences.

Each CDR3 protein is one row after TCRdb ran MiXCR on the RACE reads. The repertoire includes around 300,000 distinct CDR3 sequences, approximately 5.8% of them detected once, and 7% to 10% sits in the top ten. Indicated time point: pre-sensitization, week 0. Treatment in this sample: therapeutic diphenylcyclopropenone sensitization with weekly scalp DPC. The study enrolled 18 to 70-year-old alopecia patients suitable for DPC. This clonotype has more than one count but fewer than ten. The germline CDR1 and CDR2 sequences are SGHNT and YYREEE (reference sequence). This CDR3 contains 13 residues. V shed 4 bases and J shed 3 bases, with 10 bases lying between them.

The source is a woman aged 18-35 years with alopecia areata. Some clones in this sample may be carry-over from other donors' samples. The sample in question was whole blood, obtained in connection with sensitization to the hapten diphenylcyclopropenone (DPC). The rearrangement links TRBV5-4 to TRBJ2-5, with D unresolved. This CDR3 is CASSPRAKETQYF. The CDR3 nucleotides are TGTGCCAGCAGCCCGCGCGCCAAAGAGACCCAGTACTTC.